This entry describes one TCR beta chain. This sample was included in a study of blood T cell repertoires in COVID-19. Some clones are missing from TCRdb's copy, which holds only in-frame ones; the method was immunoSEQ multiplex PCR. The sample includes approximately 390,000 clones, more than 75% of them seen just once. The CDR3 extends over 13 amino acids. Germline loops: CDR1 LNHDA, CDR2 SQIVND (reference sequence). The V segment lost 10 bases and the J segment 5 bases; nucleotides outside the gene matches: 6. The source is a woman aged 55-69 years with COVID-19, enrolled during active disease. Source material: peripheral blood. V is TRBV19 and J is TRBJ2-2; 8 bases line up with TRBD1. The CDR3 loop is CATRTGHTGELFF. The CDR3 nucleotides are TGTGCCACCCGGACAGGGCATACCGGGGAGCTGTTTTTT.